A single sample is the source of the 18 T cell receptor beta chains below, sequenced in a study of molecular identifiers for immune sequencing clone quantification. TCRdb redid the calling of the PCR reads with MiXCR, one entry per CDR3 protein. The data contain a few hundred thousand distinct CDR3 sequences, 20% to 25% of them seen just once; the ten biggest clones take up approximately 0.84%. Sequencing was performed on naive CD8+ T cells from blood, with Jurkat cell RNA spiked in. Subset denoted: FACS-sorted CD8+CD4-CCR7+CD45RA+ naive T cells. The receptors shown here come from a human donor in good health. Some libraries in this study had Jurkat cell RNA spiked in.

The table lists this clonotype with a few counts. CDR3 protein: CATRGQAEEKLFF. The CDR3 nucleotides read TGTGCCACCAGGGGACAGGCTGAGGAAAAACTGTTTTTT. The chain links TRBV2 to TRBJ1-4; TRBD1 aligns across 8 bases. The CDR3 length is 13 residues. Losses at the gene ends were 10 bases for V and 8 bases for J; bases not matched to a gene: 9. Germline V gene data show CDR1 as SNHLY and CDR2 as FYNNEI.

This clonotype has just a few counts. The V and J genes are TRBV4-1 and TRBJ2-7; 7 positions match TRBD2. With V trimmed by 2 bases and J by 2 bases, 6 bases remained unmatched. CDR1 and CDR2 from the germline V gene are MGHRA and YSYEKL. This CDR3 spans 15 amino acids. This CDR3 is CASSQTSVMPYEQYF. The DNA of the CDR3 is TGCGCCAGCAGCCAAACTAGCGTCATGCCCTACGAGCAGTACTTC.

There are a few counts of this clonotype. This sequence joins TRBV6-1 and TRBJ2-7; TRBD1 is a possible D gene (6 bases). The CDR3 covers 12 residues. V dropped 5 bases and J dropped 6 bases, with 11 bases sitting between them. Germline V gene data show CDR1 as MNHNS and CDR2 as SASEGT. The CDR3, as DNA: TGTGCCAGCAGTATGACAGGTCGCGAGCAGTACTTC. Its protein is CASSMTGREQYF.

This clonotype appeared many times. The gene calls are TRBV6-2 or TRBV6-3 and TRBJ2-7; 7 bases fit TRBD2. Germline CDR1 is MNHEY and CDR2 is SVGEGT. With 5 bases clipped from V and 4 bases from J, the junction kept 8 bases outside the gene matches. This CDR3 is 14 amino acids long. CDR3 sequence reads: CASSPRDYGYEQYF. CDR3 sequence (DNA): TGTGCCAGCAGTCCCAGGGACTACGGTTACGAGCAGTACTTC.

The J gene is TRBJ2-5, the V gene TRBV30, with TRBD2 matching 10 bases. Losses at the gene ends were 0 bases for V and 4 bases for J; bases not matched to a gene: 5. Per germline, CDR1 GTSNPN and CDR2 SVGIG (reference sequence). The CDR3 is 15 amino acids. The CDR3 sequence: CAWSVLKREGETQYF. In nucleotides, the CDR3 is TGTGCCTGGAGTGTACTTAAGCGGGAGGGAGAGACCCAGTACTTC.

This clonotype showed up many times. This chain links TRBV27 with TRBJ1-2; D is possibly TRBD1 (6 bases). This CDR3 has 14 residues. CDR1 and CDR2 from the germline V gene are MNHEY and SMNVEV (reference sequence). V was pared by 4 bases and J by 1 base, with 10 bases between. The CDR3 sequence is CASSYSGDNYGYTF. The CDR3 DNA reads TGTGCCAGCAGTTATTCAGGGGATAACTATGGCTACACCTTC.

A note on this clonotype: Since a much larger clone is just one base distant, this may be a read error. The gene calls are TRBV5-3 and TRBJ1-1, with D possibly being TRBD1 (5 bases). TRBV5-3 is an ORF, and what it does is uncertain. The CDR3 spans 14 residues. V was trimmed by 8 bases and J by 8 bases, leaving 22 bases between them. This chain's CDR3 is CASCPVGVGPEAFF. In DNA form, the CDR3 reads TGTGCCAGCTGCCCTGTGGGGGTTGGGCCCGAAGCTTTCTTT.

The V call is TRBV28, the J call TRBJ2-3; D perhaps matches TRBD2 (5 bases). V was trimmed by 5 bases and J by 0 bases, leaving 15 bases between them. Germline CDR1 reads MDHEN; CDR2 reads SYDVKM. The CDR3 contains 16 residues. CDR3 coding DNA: TGTGCCAGCAGTCGTCTCGGACTTTCTAGCACAGATACGCAGTATTTT. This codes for CASSRLGLSSTDTQYF.

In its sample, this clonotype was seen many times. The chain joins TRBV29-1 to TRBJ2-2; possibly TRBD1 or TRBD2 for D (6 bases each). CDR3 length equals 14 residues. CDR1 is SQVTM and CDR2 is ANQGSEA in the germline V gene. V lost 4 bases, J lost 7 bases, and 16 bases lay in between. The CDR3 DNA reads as TGCAGCGTTGTCTCGGGGGCGGGGAGCGGGGAGCTGTTTTTT. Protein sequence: CSVVSGAGSGELFF.

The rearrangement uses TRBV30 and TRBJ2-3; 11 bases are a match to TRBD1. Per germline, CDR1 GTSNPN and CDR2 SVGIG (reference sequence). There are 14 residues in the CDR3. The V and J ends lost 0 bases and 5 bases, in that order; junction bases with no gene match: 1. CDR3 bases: TGTGCCTGGAGTGTGGGACAGGGGGGAGATACGCAGTATTTT. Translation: CAWSVGQGGDTQYF.

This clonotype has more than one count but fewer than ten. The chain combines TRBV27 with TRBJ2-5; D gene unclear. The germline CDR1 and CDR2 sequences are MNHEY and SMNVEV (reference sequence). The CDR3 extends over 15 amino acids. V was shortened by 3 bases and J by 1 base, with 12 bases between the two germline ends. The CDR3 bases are TGTGCCAGCAGTTTCCTACCGCAGGCCCAAGAGACCCAGTACTTC. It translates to CASSFLPQAQETQYF.

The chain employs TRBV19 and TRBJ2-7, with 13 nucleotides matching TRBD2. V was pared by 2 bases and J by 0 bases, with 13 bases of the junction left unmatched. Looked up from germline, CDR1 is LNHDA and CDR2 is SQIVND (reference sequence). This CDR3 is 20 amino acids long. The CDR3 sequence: CASSISGLAGAQHISYEQYF. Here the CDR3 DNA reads TGTGCCAGTAGTATAAGCGGACTAGCGGGAGCCCAACATATCTCCTACGAGCAGTACTTC. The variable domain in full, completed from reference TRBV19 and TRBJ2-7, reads DGGITQSPKYLFRKEGQNVTLSCEQNLNHDAMYWYRQDPGQGLRLIYYSQIVNDFQKGDIAEGYSVSREKKESFPLTVTSAQKNPTAFYLCASSISGLAGAQHISYEQYFGPGTRLTVT.

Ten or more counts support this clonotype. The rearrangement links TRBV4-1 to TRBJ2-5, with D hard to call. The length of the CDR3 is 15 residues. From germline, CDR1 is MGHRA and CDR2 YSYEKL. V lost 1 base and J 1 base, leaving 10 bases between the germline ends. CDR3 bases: TGCGCCAGCAGCCAAGGAGCTCAAATCCAAGAGACCCAGTACTTC. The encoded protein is CASSQGAQIQETQYF.

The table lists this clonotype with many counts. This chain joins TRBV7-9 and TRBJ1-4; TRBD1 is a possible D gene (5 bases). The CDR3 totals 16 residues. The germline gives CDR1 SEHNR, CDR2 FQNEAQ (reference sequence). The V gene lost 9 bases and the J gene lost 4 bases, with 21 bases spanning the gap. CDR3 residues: CASSLTAGRINEKLFF. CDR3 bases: TGTGCCAGTAGCCTAACGGCGGGACGGATTAATGAAAAACTGTTTTTT.

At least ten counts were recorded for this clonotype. This CDR3 reads CACRLGGANVLTF. The CDR3 DNA is TGTGCCTGCCGATTAGGGGGGGCCAACGTCCTGACTTTC. The chain employs TRBV30 and TRBJ2-6; D is unresolved. Trimming removed 6 bases from V and 4 bases from J, with 10 bases in between. Per germline, CDR1 GTSNPN and CDR2 SVGIG (reference sequence). CDR3 length: 13 amino acids.

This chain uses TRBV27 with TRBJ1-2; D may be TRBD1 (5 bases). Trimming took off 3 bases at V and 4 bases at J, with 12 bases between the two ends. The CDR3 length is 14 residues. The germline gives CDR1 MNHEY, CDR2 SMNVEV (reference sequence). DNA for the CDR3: TGTGCCAGCAGTTTTAGGGACGGTATCTATGGCTACACCTTC. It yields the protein CASSFRDGIYGYTF.

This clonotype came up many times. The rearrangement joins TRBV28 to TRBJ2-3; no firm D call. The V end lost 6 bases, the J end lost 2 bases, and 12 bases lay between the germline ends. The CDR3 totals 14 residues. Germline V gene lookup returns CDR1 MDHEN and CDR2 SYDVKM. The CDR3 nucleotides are TGTGCCAGCAGCCAGGACGGATACACAGATACGCAGTATTTT. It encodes CASSQDGYTDTQYF.

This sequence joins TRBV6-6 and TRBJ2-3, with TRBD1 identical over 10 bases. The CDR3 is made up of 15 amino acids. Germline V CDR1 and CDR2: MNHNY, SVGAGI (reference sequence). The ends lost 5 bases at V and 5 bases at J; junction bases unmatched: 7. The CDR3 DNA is TGTGCCAGCAGTACGACAGGGGGCCGTGGAGATACGCAGTATTTT. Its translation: CASSTTGGRGDTQYF.